This T cell receptor (beta chain) was identified during a study of glioma-infiltrating T cells after dendritic cell vaccination. The immunoSEQ assay amplified TCRB CDR3 from up to roughly 2 ug DNA. Primers: 60 V beta forward and 13 J beta reverse. The repertoire was sequenced with immunoSEQ multiplex PCR; TCRdb's copy has only in-frame clones and lacks some. The sample records 65,000 to 80,000 clones, 87% being singletons. Study-wide points: TCR clonality showed no direct relationship with survival.

Regarding time point: after dendritic cell vaccination, including at tumor progression/relapse. All glioblastoma patients lacked an isocitrate dehydrogenase mutation. Turning to this clone: Its specificity is not known.

Germline trimming cut 6 bases from V and 5 bases from J; bases unmatched to any gene: 6. The CDR3 covers 14 residues. CDR1 and CDR2 (germline): WSHSY, SAAADI. The specimen was blood, collected after dendritic cell vaccination. This receptor was obtained from a human donor with glioblastoma. The rearrangement links TRBV10-2 to TRBJ2-3, with 9 bases matching TRBD1. CDR3 DNA sequence: TGCGCCAGCAGGGACAGGGGCGTCGGAGATACGCAGTATTTT. As protein: CASRDRGVGDTQYF.